Listed here are 9 T cell receptor beta chains from one sample, sequenced in a study of radiation and T cells in renal cell carcinoma (dated by TCRdb to the early 2020s). Sample time point, as interpreted from the label and publication: baseline pretreatment blood. This specimen's treatment or condition label, interpreted: 15 Gy SBRT to primary tumor, nephrectomy 4 weeks later. The library was prepared using the immunoSEQ multiplex PCR assay. In its TCRdb copy, this immuneACCESS table keeps in-frame sequences only and misses some clones. Where compared with another copy, unresolved V genes explain less than half of these, and the others have no known cause. This sample gives about 49,000 clones in total; 75% to 85% of them show up just once. The ten largest clones capture 31% of the sample. Sequencing used blood, obtained from a patient whose treatment included radiotherapy and nephrectomy. Receptors were obtained from a woman in her 70s with renal cell carcinoma.

This clone was picked up one time. The rearrangement uses TRBV7-9 and TRBJ2-3; TRBD2 agrees at 10 bases. Germline lookup yields CDR1 SEHNR and CDR2 FQNEAQ (reference sequence). Trimming took 1 base from V and 3 from J; bases not matched to a gene: 7. The CDR3 consists of 17 residues. CDR3 residues: CASSLGASGSPTDTQYF. DNA for the CDR3: TGTGCCAGCAGCTTAGGAGCTAGCGGGAGTCCGACAGATACGCAGTATTTT.

The chain joins TRBV2 to TRBJ1-5, with 10 bases aligning to TRBD1. The germline gives CDR1 SNHLY, CDR2 FYNNEI. The J segment lost 9 bases and the V segment lost 4 bases, leaving 6 bases of the junction unmatched. The CDR3 loop spans 14 amino acids. CDR3 sequence reads: CASSAGQGQGPQHF. The DNA for the CDR3 is TGTGCCAGCAGTGCGGGACAGGGGCAAGGGCCCCAGCATTTT. Full variable domain (outside the CDR3, taken from reference TRBV2 and TRBJ1-5): EPEVTQTPSHQVTQMGQEVILRCVPISNHLYFYWYRQILGQKVEFLVSFYNNEISEKSEIFDDQFSVERPDGSNFTLKIRSTKLEDSAMYFCASSAGQGQGPQHFGDGTRLSIL.

In its sample, this clone was seen once. The V gene is TRBV13, the J gene TRBJ2-3, with a possible D match to TRBD1 (5 bases). The CDR3 runs 15 residues. Trimming left V 5 bases short and J 3 bases short, with 15 bases between. Germline lookup yields CDR1 PRHDT and CDR2 FYEKMQ (reference sequence). The CDR3 loop reads CASSPPGRSTDTQYF. Written as DNA, the CDR3 is TGTGCCAGCAGCCCCCCAGGGCGGAGTACAGATACGCAGTATTTT.

In its sample, this clone was seen a few times. V gene TRBV5-1 combines with J gene TRBJ1-4, with D possibly matching TRBD1 (5 bases). V shed 2 bases and J shed 6 bases, with 17 bases lying between them. Germline CDR1 SGHRS, CDR2 YFSETQ. The CDR3 contains 16 residues. The CDR3: CASSLSSGRVDEKLFF. The DNA of the CDR3 is TGCGCCAGCAGCTTATCATCAGGCAGGGTGGATGAAAAACTGTTTTTT.

The rearrangement uses TRBV28 and TRBJ1-2; D is undetermined. The ends were cut back, 4 bases at V and 4 bases at J, with 7 bases in the middle. The CDR3 has 12 amino acids. Germline CDR1 is MDHEN and CDR2 is SYDVKM. The CDR3 region is CASSSGLYGYTF. In DNA, the CDR3 is TGTGCCAGCAGTTCTGGTCTCTATGGCTACACCTTC.

The chain combines TRBV4-3 with TRBJ1-4; the D is unclear. This CDR3 contains 16 residues. From germline, CDR1 is LGHNA and CDR2 YSLEER. V was trimmed by 0 bases and J by 8 bases, leaving 16 bases between them. This CDR3 is CASSQDRAGQGEKLFF. CDR3 coding DNA: TGCGCCAGCAGCCAAGATAGGGCCGGCCAAGGCGAAAAACTGTTTTTT.

The genes are TRBV6-5 and TRBJ2-7; unclear D gene. Trimming took off 4 bases at V and 3 bases at J, with 10 bases between the two ends. Germline values: CDR1 MNHEY, CDR2 SVGAGI. The CDR3 totals 13 residues. CDR3 coding DNA: TGTGCCAGCAGTTCGCTTGGGAACTACGAGCAGTACTTC. This gives the protein CASSSLGNYEQYF.

The chain employs TRBV5-5 and TRBJ1-1, with a tentative D call TRBD1 (5 bases). Germline CDR1 is SGHKS and CDR2 is YYEKEE (reference sequence). This CDR3 contains 15 residues. V was shortened by 2 bases and J by 5 bases, with 16 bases between the two germline ends. This chain's CDR3 is CASSLIGGTRTEAFF. The CDR3 DNA reads as TGTGCCAGCAGCTTAATCGGGGGAACGCGGACTGAAGCTTTCTTT.

The chain is built from TRBV4-1 and TRBJ1-4, with D perhaps matching TRBD1 (6 bases). CDR1 and CDR2 (germline): MGHRA, YSYEKL. CDR3 length equals 13 residues. Trimming pared 8 bases from V and 2 bases from J, leaving 9 bases between. The CDR3 sequence: CASRGPTNEKLFF. The CDR3 bases are TGCGCCAGCCGGGGGCCGACTAATGAAAAACTGTTTTTT.